These 13 T cell receptor beta chains were all obtained from the same sample, sequenced in a study of T cells after yellow fever vaccination. Each CDR3 protein gets one entry after TCRdb re-called the 5' RACE reads with MiXCR. Here the sample spans some 300,000 distinct CDR3 sequences, 8.5% to 10% being singletons. The sequencing here drew on CD4+ T cells sorted from PBMCs, taken 5 days after the yellow fever booster vaccination. These receptor sequences come from a man between 18 and 29 years old who received the YFV17D yellow fever vaccine.

CDR3 nucleotides: TGCGCCAGCAGCCAAGCCTTTGGGACATTGGACGAGCAGTACTTC. Protein product: CASSQAFGTLDEQYF. The chain employs TRBV4-1 and TRBJ2-7; tentative D call: TRBD1 (6 bases). Trimming shortened V by 1 base and J by 5 bases, and 15 bases separated the two germline ends. This CDR3 contains 15 residues. Germline CDR1 reads MGHRA; CDR2 reads YSYEKL.

This clonotype was picked up many times. Written as DNA, the CDR3 is TGTGCCAGCAGCCTGAGACAGGGAGGGGATCGGGCTGAAGCTTTCTTT. Amino acid sequence: CASSLRQGGDRAEAFF. This rearrangement joins TRBV7-2 to TRBJ1-1; 7 bases agree with TRBD1. With V trimmed by 5 bases and J by 6 bases, 15 bases remained unmatched. Germline V gives CDR1 SGHTA, CDR2 FQGNSA. The CDR3 sequence is 16 residues long.

The genes are TRBV19 and TRBJ1-1; D is possibly TRBD1 (5 bases). Germline V gene sequence: CDR1 LNHDA, CDR2 SQIVND (reference sequence). The CDR3 extends over 15 amino acids. Trimming shortened V by 3 bases and J by 0 bases, and 11 bases separated the two germline ends. The DNA of the CDR3 is TGTGCCAGTAGTATCGGGGGAACAGTGAACACTGAAGCTTTCTTT. It translates to CASSIGGTVNTEAFF.

In this sample, this clonotype turned up many times. This CDR3 fails to terminate in the conserved phenylalanine or tryptophan, so it likely reflects a read error. It is unclear where the CDR3 begins or ends on the DNA, so no DNA is shown, and the CDR3 is as TCRdb lists it. The chain carries TRBV4-2 and TRBJ1-6; the tabulated D call, TRBD1, remains unverified against the DNA. CDR1 LGHNA and CDR2 YNFKEQ come from the germline V gene. The CDR3 is 9 residues long, ends included. This CDR3 is CASSQAQGV.

This clonotype was observed a single time. This chain connects TRBV7-2 to TRBJ1-1; D is unclear. The germline V and J ends were trimmed by 0 bases and 5 bases, with 7 bases remaining between them. In germline, CDR1 is SGHTA, CDR2 FQGNSA. The CDR3 loop spans 13 amino acids. The CDR3 DNA follows: TGTGCCAGCAGCTTAGCGGAGGGTACTGAAGCTTTCTTT. It specifies CASSLAEGTEAFF.

There are a few counts of this clonotype. The J gene is TRBJ2-5, the V gene TRBV29-1, with TRBD2 matching over 10 bases. This CDR3 comprises 15 residues. V dropped 5 bases and J dropped 1; count of bases not matched to a gene: 7. CDR1 SQVTM and CDR2 ANQGSEA come from the germline V gene. Here the CDR3 reads CSVRVAGGLQETQYF. In DNA, the CDR3 is TGCAGCGTTAGGGTAGCGGGGGGACTCCAAGAGACCCAGTACTTC.

The chain carries TRBV6-6 and TRBJ1-1, with TRBD1 identical over 7 bases. Unmatched junction bases numbered 17, after V lost 6 bases and J lost 10 bases. The germline V gene encodes CDR1 MNHNY and CDR2 SVGAGI (reference sequence). This CDR3 is 15 amino acids long. In DNA, the CDR3 is TGTGCCAGCAGCCCTTCTGGGGGGGCAGGGGGTGGAGCTTTCTTT. Its translation: CASSPSGGAGGGAFF.

This clonotype was detected many times. This rearrangement joins TRBV24-1 to TRBJ1-1; weak D call: TRBD1 (5 bases). The CDR3 has 16 amino acids. Germline CDR1 and CDR2: KGHDR and SFDVKD. CDR3 sequence reads: CAPRKGTEGPNTEAFF. The CDR3 coding sequence is TGTGCGCCTCGCAAGGGGACCGAGGGCCCGAACACTGAAGCTTTCTTT.

This clonotype occurred a few times. The J gene is TRBJ2-7, the V gene TRBV2; TRBD2 matches at 11 bases. Germline loops: CDR1 SNHLY, CDR2 FYNNEI. V trimming: 8 bases; J trimming: 2 bases; junction bases outside the gene matches: 5. CDR3 length equals 14 residues. CDR3 sequence reads: CASRRLAGTYEQYF. CDR3 nucleotide sequence: TGTGCCAGCCGAAGACTAGCGGGGACCTACGAGCAGTACTTC.

In its sample, this clonotype was seen a few times. This chain uses TRBV4-3 with TRBJ2-6, with 10 bases identical to TRBD2. Trimming at V came to 0 bases and at J to 2 bases, leaving 1 base not matched to a gene. Germline V CDR1 and CDR2: LGHNA, YSLEER. The CDR3 contains 17 residues. The CDR3 DNA is TGCGCCAGCAGCCAAGACCTAGCGGGGGCTGGGGCCAACGTCCTGACTTTC. Protein sequence: CASSQDLAGAGANVLTF.

V usage is TRBV7-9 and J usage is TRBJ1-3; 7 bases are a match to TRBD1. The V gene end was trimmed by 5 bases and the J gene end by 4 bases; junction bases not matched to a gene: 2. CDR1 is SEHNR, CDR2 FQNEAQ, per germline (reference sequence). The CDR3 extends over 13 amino acids. CDR3 DNA: TGTGCCAGCAGCACAGGGGTCGGAAACACCATATATTTT. Protein sequence: CASSTGVGNTIYF. Looking up the rest from reference TRBV7-9 and TRBJ1-3 gives the full variable domain: DTGVSQNPRHKITKRGQNVTFRCDPISEHNRLYWYRQTLGQGPEFLTYFQNEAQLEKSRLLSDRFSAERPKGSFSTLEIQRTEQGDSAMYLCASSTGVGNTIYFGEGSWLTVV.

This clonotype was detected a few times. The CDR3: CASSSGTADNQPQHF. The CDR3 coding sequence is TGTGCCAGCAGCTCTGGAACCGCAGACAATCAGCCCCAGCATTTT. The chain joins TRBV7-9 to TRBJ1-5; D is undetermined. The length of the CDR3 is 15 residues. From germline, CDR1 is SEHNR and CDR2 FQNEAQ (reference sequence). Trimming pared 4 bases from V and 3 bases from J, leaving 13 bases between.

Many counts were recorded for this clonotype. The chain has TRBV12-3 or TRBV12-4 and TRBJ1-5, with D uncertain. The CDR3 length is 12 residues. V lost 2 bases to trimming and J lost 7 bases, with 6 bases between them. The CDR3 DNA sequence: TGTGCCAGCAGTTTAATGGGACAGCCCCAGCATTTT. Translation: CASSLMGQPQHF.